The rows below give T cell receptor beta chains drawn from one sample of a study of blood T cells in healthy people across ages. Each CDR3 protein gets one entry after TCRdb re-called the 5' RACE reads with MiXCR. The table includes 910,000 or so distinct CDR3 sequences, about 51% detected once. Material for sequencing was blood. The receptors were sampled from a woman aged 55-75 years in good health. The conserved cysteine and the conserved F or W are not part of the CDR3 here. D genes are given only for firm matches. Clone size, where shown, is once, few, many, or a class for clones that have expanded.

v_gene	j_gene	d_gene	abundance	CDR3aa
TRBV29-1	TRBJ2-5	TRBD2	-	SVAGGNCETQY
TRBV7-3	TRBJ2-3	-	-	ASSSPSNRTRTYTDTQY
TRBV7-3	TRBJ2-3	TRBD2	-	TSSSVAGGGLKTQY
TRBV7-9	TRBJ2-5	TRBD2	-	ASSFQTSGPWETQY
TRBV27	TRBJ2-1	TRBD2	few	ASTTGTSGVNEQF
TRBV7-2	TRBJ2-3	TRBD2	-	ASSPWEGLAWDTQY
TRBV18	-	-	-	ASSPGAGTIYEQY
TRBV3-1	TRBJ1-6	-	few	ASSQDLQLWNSPLH
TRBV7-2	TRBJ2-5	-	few	ASSPSLVGETQY
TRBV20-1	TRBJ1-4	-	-	SAKGGGEKLF
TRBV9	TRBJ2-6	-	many	ASSARFSGANVLT
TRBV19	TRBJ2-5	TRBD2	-	ASSPGLAFEETQY
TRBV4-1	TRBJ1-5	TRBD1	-	ASSSGQGGSNQPQH
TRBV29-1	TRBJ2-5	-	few	SGILDNWETQY
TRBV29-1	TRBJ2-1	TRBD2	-	SVGTSGRAPDNEQF
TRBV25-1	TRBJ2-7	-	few	ASSEYRITGDEQY
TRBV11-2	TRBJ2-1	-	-	ASSLAWSGRYNEQF
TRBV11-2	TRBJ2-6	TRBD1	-	ASSLRGRNSGANVLT
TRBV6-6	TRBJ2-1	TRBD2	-	ASSPKGGGRAPEQF
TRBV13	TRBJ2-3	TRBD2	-	ASSFRQREGLVAGDTQY
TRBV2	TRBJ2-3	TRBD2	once	ASSPAGRTDTQY
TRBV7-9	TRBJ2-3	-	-	ASSQGFSDTQY
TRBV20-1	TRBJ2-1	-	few	SARPLATSYNEQF
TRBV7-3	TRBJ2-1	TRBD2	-	ASARTSDHNEQF
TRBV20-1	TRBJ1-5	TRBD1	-	SVGGQPGFQPQH
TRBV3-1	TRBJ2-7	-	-	ASSRTTLQY
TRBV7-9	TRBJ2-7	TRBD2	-	ASSLWASLAGDYEQY
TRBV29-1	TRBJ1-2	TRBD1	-	SVEGGQGNYGYT
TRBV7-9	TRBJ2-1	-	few	ASSPDQGRTYNEQF
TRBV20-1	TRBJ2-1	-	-	SARHHAGVGEQF
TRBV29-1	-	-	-	SVRDSDWTQY
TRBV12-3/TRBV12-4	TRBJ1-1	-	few	ASSFRKQDRDTEAF
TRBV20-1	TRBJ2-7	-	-	SAMGSYEQY
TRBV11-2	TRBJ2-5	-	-	ASSALGGPGTQY
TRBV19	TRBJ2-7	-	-	ASSSAGSGDEQY
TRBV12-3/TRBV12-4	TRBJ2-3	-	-	ASSLSLPHTQY
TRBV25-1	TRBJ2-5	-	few	ASSLVEVGTQY
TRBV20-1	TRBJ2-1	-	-	SARDVAGRAYNEQF
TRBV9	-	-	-	ASSVGLGPETQY
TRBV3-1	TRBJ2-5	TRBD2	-	ASSQVGTSGQETQY
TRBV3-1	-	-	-	ASSQDFSGGETQY
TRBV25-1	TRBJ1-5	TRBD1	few	ASSQGAGQPQH